This is a list of T cell receptor beta chains from one sample in a study of response to subunit inactivated influenza vaccine. MiXCR, applied by TCRdb to the RT-PCR reads, yields one record per CDR3 protein. This table has hundreds of thousands of distinct CDR3 sequences, roughly 15% appearing once. Sequenced material: PBMCs from blood, taken less than 15 days before vaccination. The receptors shown here come from a man aged 50 to 59 who received an inactivated influenza vaccine. Each CDR3 is given with its conserved first and last residue. The D gene is left open where the match is weak. Clone size appears in some rows only: once, few, many, or a class for an expanded clone.

D	V	J	size	CDR3	DNA
.	TRBV3-1	TRBJ2-3	few	CASSLHTDTQYF	TGTGCCAGCAGCCTCCACACAGATACGCAGTATTTT
TRBD1	TRBV12-3/TRBV12-4	TRBJ2-5	.	CASSLFGTAQETQYF	TGTGCCAGCAGTTTATTCGGGACAGCCCAAGAGACCCAGTACTTC
.	TRBV12-3/TRBV12-4	TRBJ2-3	few	CASSWAVDTQYF	TGTGCCAGCAGCTGGGCGGTGGATACGCAGTATTTT
.	TRBV4-2	TRBJ2-3	.	CASSQEVSGPYTDTQYF	TGTGCCAGCAGCCAAGAGGTCTCGGGACCCTACACAGATACGCAGTATTTT
.	TRBV7-2	TRBJ2-1	many	CASSLDFSYNEQFF	TGTGCCAGCAGCTTGGACTTCTCCTACAATGAGCAGTTCTTC
TRBD2	TRBV6-2/TRBV6-3	TRBJ2-7	.	CASRGLREGPYEQYF	TGTGCCAGCCGGGGTCTTAGGGAGGGACCCTACGAGCAGTACTTC
.	TRBV20-1	TRBJ2-1	many	CSAKNRVSSYNEQFF	TGCAGTGCTAAGAACCGAGTGAGCTCCTACAATGAGCAGTTCTTC
TRBD1	TRBV11-2	TRBJ2-1	few	CASSVSTGASYNEQFF	TGTGCCAGCAGCGTATCGACAGGGGCCTCCTACAATGAGCAGTTCTTC
.	TRBV28	TRBJ2-1	few	CASSFGRPKEEQFF	TGTGCCAGCAGTTTCGGACGGCCCAAAGAGGAGCAGTTCTTC
.	TRBV18	TRBJ2-3	few	CASSEGTDTQYF	TGTGCCAGCTCAGAGGGCACAGATACGCAGTATTTT
.	TRBV28	TRBJ2-4	.	CASSFGAQIKNIQYF	TGTGCCAGCAGTTTTGGGGCACAAATCAAAAACATTCAGTACTTC
.	TRBV20-1	TRBJ2-7	few	CSASGDYSYEQYF	TGCAGTGCTAGCGGTGACTACTCCTACGAGCAGTACTTC
.	TRBV9	TRBJ1-2	.	CASSSELGLYYGYTF	TGTGCCAGCAGCTCAGAGTTGGGGTTGTACTATGGCTACACCTTC
.	TRBV12-3/TRBV12-4	TRBJ2-1	few	CASSFVYGVRVAYNEQFF	TGTGCCAGCAGTTTCGTTTATGGGGTTAGGGTTGCCTACAATGAGCAGTTCTTC
TRBD1	TRBV6-2/TRBV6-3	TRBJ1-1	few	CASSVRGHTEAFF	TGTGCCAGCAGTGTCAGGGGGCACACTGAAGCTTTCTTT
.	TRBV6-5	TRBJ1-1	.	CASSYVGRGTEAFF	TGTGCCAGCAGTTACGTAGGGAGAGGCACTGAAGCTTTCTTT
TRBD1	TRBV7-9	TRBJ2-3	.	CASTLGQAPGTDTQYF	TGTGCCAGCACCCTGGGACAGGCCCCTGGCACAGATACGCAGTATTTT
TRBD1	TRBV6-2/TRBV6-3	TRBJ2-7	few	CASSGTGGLDEQYF	TGTGCCAGCAGTGGGACAGGGGGCTTGGACGAGCAGTACTTC
.	TRBV19	TRBJ2-7	.	CASSIRPGGYEQYF	TGTGCCAGTAGTATCCGGCCCGGAGGCTACGAGCAGTACTTC
TRBD1	TRBV6-5	TRBJ2-1	.	CASSYSWTGGDEQFF	TGTGCCAGCAGTTACTCCTGGACAGGGGGCGATGAGCAGTTCTTC
.	TRBV6-2/TRBV6-3	TRBJ1-2	.	CASSSFHTGNYGYTF	TGTGCCAGCAGTTCCTTCCACACAGGGAACTATGGCTACACCTTC
TRBD2	TRBV3-1	TRBJ2-7	.	CASSQVGGGNEQYF	TGTGCCAGCAGCCAAGTCGGCGGGGGGAACGAGCAGTACTTC
.	TRBV4-1	TRBJ1-4	few	CASSLILNEKLFF	TGCGCCAGCAGCCTTATTCTTAATGAAAAACTGTTTTTT
.	TRBV29-1	TRBJ1-2	few	CSALGRLGRMSGYTF	TGCAGCGCCCTAGGTCGCTTAGGACGCATGAGTGGCTACACCTTC
.	TRBV4-1	TRBJ2-7	.	CASSQDGAVTYEQYF	TGCGCCAGCAGCCAAGATGGAGCGGTAACCTACGAGCAGTACTTC
.	TRBV7-2	TRBJ2-7	.	CASSLFQGSSYEQYF	TGTGCCAGCAGCTTATTCCAGGGGAGTTCCTACGAGCAGTACTTC
TRBD1	TRBV12-3/TRBV12-4	TRBJ2-7	many	CASSLSQGAYEQYF	TGTGCCAGCAGTTTAAGCCAGGGGGCCTACGAGCAGTACTTC
.	TRBV27	TRBJ2-5	.	CASSPKTGTRGLETQYF	TGTGCCAGCAGCCCGAAAACCGGGACAAGGGGCCTGGAGACCCAGTACTTC
.	TRBV10-1	TRBJ2-7	.	CASSGPSSDEQYF	TGCGCCAGCAGTGGCCCTTCGAGCGACGAGCAGTACTTC
.	TRBV28	TRBJ1-2	many	CASSALGTHIGYTF	TGTGCCAGCAGTGCCTTGGGGACCCATATAGGCTACACCTTC
.	TRBV15	TRBJ1-6	few	CATATGIYNSPLHF	TGTGCCACCGCGACGGGGATCTATAATTCACCCCTCCACTTT
TRBD2	TRBV4-3	TRBJ2-1	.	CASSQEGTAGLGSWKFF	TGCGCCAGCAGCCAAGAAGGGACCGCGGGACTAGGAAGTTGGAAGTTCTTC
.	TRBV11-2	TRBJ1-1	.	CASERDLMNTEAFF	TGTGCCAGCGAAAGGGACCTAATGAACACTGAAGCTTTCTTT
TRBD1	TRBV28	TRBJ2-5	.	CASSSQLDRGVGETQYF	TGTGCCAGCAGTTCACAACTGGACAGGGGGGTGGGAGAGACCCAGTACTTC
.	TRBV20-1	TRBJ1-2	.	CSARDNSNYGYTF	TGCAGTGCTAGAGATAACAGCAACTATGGCTACACCTTC
.	TRBV30	TRBJ2-1	few	CAWEGGHVFLGEQFF	TGTGCCTGGGAGGGGGGTCATGTCTTTCTAGGTGAGCAGTTCTTC
.	TRBV6-5	TRBJ2-3	few	CASSYLGLADTQYF	TGTGCCAGCAGTTACCTCGGGCTTGCAGATACGCAGTATTTT
.	TRBV6-7	TRBJ2-7	.	CASSYRLYEQYF	TGTGCCAGCAGTTACCGCCTCTACGAGCAGTACTTC
.	TRBV12-3/TRBV12-4	TRBJ1-3	few	CASTSSWTGNTIYF	TGTGCCAGCACCTCTAGCTGGACTGGAAACACCATATATTTT
.	TRBV7-2	TRBJ1-1	.	CASSPGGKAFF	TGTGCCAGCAGCCCCGGGGGAAAGGCTTTCTTT
.	TRBV4-2	TRBJ1-5	many	CASSQGGLSKEGNQPQHF	TGTGCCAGCAGCCAAGGGGGCCTGAGCAAGGAGGGCAATCAGCCCCAGCATTTT
.	TRBV19	TRBJ1-1	.	CASMGKGYTEAFF	TGTGCCAGTATGGGCAAAGGGTATACTGAAGCTTTCTTT